These T cell receptor beta chains were read from a single sample in a study of early T cells in non-severe SARS-CoV-2 infection. TCRdb re-derived calls from the 5' RACE reads in MiXCR, one entry per CDR3 protein. The table includes some 55,000 distinct CDR3 sequences, more than 10% detected once. Sequenced material: whole blood, taken at baseline. The receptors shown here come from an adult who was a healthcare worker with PCR-confirmed SARS-CoV-2 infection or an uninfected control (not recorded which). Each CDR3 is given with its conserved first and last residue. A D gene is named only where the DNA matches it firmly. Some rows mark clone size as missing; the rest say once, few, many or name a class of expanded clone.

cdr3_aa	cdr3_nt	clone_size	v_call	j_call	d_call
CASSPKALQETQYF	TGTGCCAGCTCACCGAAAGCCCTCCAAGAGACCCAGTACTTC	-	TRBV18	TRBJ2-5	-
CASSSNPGLQETQYF	TGTGCCAGCAGCTCCAATCCGGGACTTCAAGAGACCCAGTACTTC	many	TRBV7-2	TRBJ2-5	-
CASSPLGLAGADEQYF	TGTGCCAGCAGCCCACTGGGACTAGCGGGAGCCGACGAGCAGTACTTC	many	TRBV7-9	TRBJ2-7	TRBD2
CASTFLGVRTEAFF	TGTGCCAGCACCTTCTTGGGGGTACGGACTGAAGCTTTCTTT	few	TRBV7-2	TRBJ1-1	-
CASSLEEISYEQYF	TGTGCCAGCAGCTTAGAGGAGATCTCCTACGAGCAGTACTTC	-	TRBV7-8	TRBJ2-7	-
CASSSTGGSAETQYF	TGTGCCAGCAGCTCGACAGGGGGCTCGGCGGAGACCCAGTACTTC	few	TRBV7-3	TRBJ2-5	TRBD1
CASSPPRSVYEQYF	TGTGCCAGCAGTCCCCCACGAAGTGTCTACGAGCAGTACTTC	medium-sized	TRBV28	TRBJ2-7	-
CSARDKRDATLGYEQYF	TGCAGTGCTAGAGATAAACGGGACGCCACTCTCGGGTACGAGCAGTACTTC	few	TRBV20-1	TRBJ2-7	-
CASSSTGQDDHNEQFF	TGTGCCAGCAGCTCCACAGGACAGGACGACCACAATGAGCAGTTCTTC	-	TRBV7-6	TRBJ2-1	TRBD1
CASSLTQAVVEAFF	TGTGCCAGCAGCTTGACACAGGCGGTGGTCGAAGCTTTCTTT	few	TRBV5-6	TRBJ1-1	-
CSVDTALSSGKHEQFF	TGCAGCGTTGATACAGCGTTAAGTAGCGGGAAACATGAGCAGTTCTTC	-	TRBV29-1	TRBJ2-1	TRBD2
CASSPPFPGGTGNEQFF	TGTGCCAGCTCACCACCGTTTCCGGGAGGAACGGGAAATGAGCAGTTCTTC	many	TRBV18	TRBJ2-1	TRBD2
CASSARQATNEKLFF	TGTGCCAGCAGCGCCCGACAAGCAACTAATGAAAAACTGTTTTTT	-	TRBV7-9	TRBJ1-4	-
CASSPVGVSYEQYF	TGTGCCAGCAGTCCCGTGGGGGTATCCTACGAGCAGTACTTC	-	TRBV6-2/TRBV6-3	TRBJ2-7	-
CASTPTGYDYNEQFF	TGTGCCAGCACCCCAACTGGGTACGACTACAATGAGCAGTTCTTC	few	TRBV5-5	TRBJ2-1	-
CASSVGTSPYRLYF	TGCGCCAGCAGTGTCGGGACTAGCCCCTACCGTCTGTATTTT	many	TRBV10-1	TRBJ2-3	TRBD2
CSAIQRGRYDNEQFF	TGCAGTGCTATACAGAGGGGGAGATACGACAATGAGCAGTTCTTC	-	TRBV20-1	TRBJ2-1	-